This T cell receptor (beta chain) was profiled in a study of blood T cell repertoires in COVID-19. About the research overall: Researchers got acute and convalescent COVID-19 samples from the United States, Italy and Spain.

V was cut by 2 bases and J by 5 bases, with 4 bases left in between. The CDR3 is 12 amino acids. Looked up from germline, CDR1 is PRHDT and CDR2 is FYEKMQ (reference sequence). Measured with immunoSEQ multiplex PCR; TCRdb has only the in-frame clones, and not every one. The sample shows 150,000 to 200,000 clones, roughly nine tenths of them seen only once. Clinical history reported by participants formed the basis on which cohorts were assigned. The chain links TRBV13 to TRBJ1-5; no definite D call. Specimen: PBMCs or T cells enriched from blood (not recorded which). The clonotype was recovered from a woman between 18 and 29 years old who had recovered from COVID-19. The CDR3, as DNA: TGTGCCAGCAGCTTACGCGATCAGCCCCAGCATTTT. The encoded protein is CASSLRDQPQHF.